This T cell receptor (beta chain) was retrieved from a study of sequential checkpoint blockade in melanoma. Specified treatment: randomized to nivolumab then ipilimumab (arm A) or the reverse (arm B). With V trimmed by 4 bases and J by 1 base, 10 bases remained unmatched. There are 17 residues in the CDR3. The V gene's germline CDR1 is SGHAT and CDR2 FQNNGV. The repertoire was sequenced with immunoSEQ multiplex PCR; TCRdb's copy has only in-frame clones and lacks some. The data contain tens of thousands of clones, about 89% of them singletons. This receptor was identified in a human donor with melanoma. The chain couples TRBV11-2 to TRBJ2-7; 10 positions agree with TRBD1. The sample in question was CD8+ T cells sorted from blood (inferred from file names), obtained from a patient given nivolumab and ipilimumab in sequence. DNA for the CDR3: TGTGCCAGCAGCTCAACGTCGGGACAGGGGAATTCCTACGAGCAGTACTTC. Protein: CASSSTSGQGNSYEQYF.